Below, 14 T cell receptor beta chains from the same sample are listed, as sequenced in a study of OX40 agonist ivuxolimab in advanced cancers. Library creation used the immunoSEQ multiplex PCR assay. Not all clones reach the TCRdb copy of this immuneACCESS table, which keeps in-frame sequences only. Checked studies attribute under half of the gap to unresolved V genes and leave the rest unexplained. Recorded for this sample are about 68,000 clones; 70% to 85% of them occurred a single time. The ten biggest clones cover roughly 10% of the sample. This material consisted of CD4+ or CD8+ T cells sorted from blood, taken in a trial of the OX40 agonist ivuxolimab. The source of these receptors is an adult with an advanced solid tumor such as melanoma, head and neck, liver or kidney cancer.

The chain joins TRBV28 to TRBJ1-2; D is ambiguous. The CDR3 contains 15 residues. Germline V gene lookup returns CDR1 MDHEN and CDR2 SYDVKM. V was trimmed by 6 bases and J by 3 bases, leaving 17 bases between them. The CDR3 nucleotides are TGTGCCAGCAGCACCCCCTCAGCGGGCTACTATGGCTACACCTTC. It specifies CASSTPSAGYYGYTF.

This chain joins TRBV7-2 and TRBJ1-6; 9 nucleotides agree with TRBD1. CDR1 and CDR2 (germline): SGHTA, FQGNSA. The CDR3 runs 17 residues. The J segment lost 0 bases and the V segment lost 4 bases, leaving 4 bases of the junction unmatched. CDR3 DNA sequence: TGTGCCAGCAGCTCAGGGACAGGGAGCTCCTATAATTCACCCCTCCACTTT. It yields the protein CASSSGTGSSYNSPLHF.

This clone turned up a few times. This rearrangement joins TRBV19 to TRBJ2-1, with a weak D call TRBD1 (6 bases). V was trimmed by 3 bases and J by 5 bases, leaving 14 bases between them. CDR3 length: 15 amino acids. Germline values: CDR1 LNHDA, CDR2 SQIVND (reference sequence). The CDR3 nucleotides read TGTGCCAGTAGTATTAGGCAGGGGATAGACAATGAGCAGTTCTTC. Translating it yields CASSIRQGIDNEQFF.

This chain uses TRBV7-2 with TRBJ1-5; no reliable D call. V was cut by 3 bases and J by 6 bases, with 9 bases left in between. Germline V gene sequence: CDR1 SGHTA, CDR2 FQGNSA. This CDR3 spans 13 amino acids. The CDR3: CASSLGGSQPQHF. The CDR3 DNA reads as TGTGCCAGCAGCTTGGGAGGGTCTCAGCCCCAGCATTTT.

This clone came up once. The gene calls are TRBV27 and TRBJ2-5; tentative D call: TRBD1 (5 bases). Germline loops: CDR1 MNHEY, CDR2 SMNVEV (reference sequence). V was shortened by 0 bases and J by 4 bases, with 6 bases between the two germline ends. There are 13 residues in the CDR3. CDR3 region: CASSLSQGETQYF. CDR3 nucleotides: TGTGCCAGCAGTTTATCCCAGGGAGAGACCCAGTACTTC.

The V and J genes are TRBV2 and TRBJ1-5; D is perhaps TRBD1 (5 bases). The CDR3 contains 13 residues. Trimming cost V 8 bases and J 6 bases, with 14 bases left between them. In germline, CDR1 is SNHLY, CDR2 FYNNEI. CDR3: CASVRGEGQPQHF. Here the CDR3 DNA reads TGTGCCAGCGTCCGGGGGGAGGGTCAGCCCCAGCATTTT.

The V gene is TRBV18, the J gene TRBJ1-3; no reliable D call. The CDR3 is 15 amino acids. Deletions cut 2 bases from V and 4 bases from J, with 12 bases between. The germline gives CDR1 KGHSH, CDR2 LQKENI. This chain's CDR3 is CASSPNMDEGNTIYF. CDR3 DNA sequence: TGTGCCAGCTCACCAAATATGGACGAAGGAAACACCATATATTTT. The full variable domain, rest sourced from reference TRBV18 and TRBJ1-3, is NAGVMQNPRHLVRRRGQEARLRCSPMKGHSHVYWYRQLPEEGLKFMVYLQKENIIDESGMPKERFSAEFPKEGPSILRIQQVVRGDSAAYFCASSPNMDEGNTIYFGEGSWLTVV.

The chain is built from TRBV4-1 and TRBJ2-3, with 8 positions matching TRBD2. Germline V CDR1 and CDR2: MGHRA, YSYEKL. After removal of 3 bases from V and 0 bases from J, the junction contained 5 bases not matched to a gene. The CDR3 sequence is 16 residues long. The CDR3 region has the DNA TGCGCCAGCAGCCAGATGGGCGGGGGGAGCACAGATACGCAGTATTTT. Translation gives CASSQMGGGSTDTQYF.

The V gene is TRBV5-1, the J gene TRBJ2-1; TRBD2 aligns across 7 bases. Germline V gives CDR1 SGHRS, CDR2 YFSETQ. The CDR3 loop spans 16 amino acids. V was pared by 1 base and J by 7 bases, with 11 bases of the junction left unmatched. This CDR3 reads CASSLRAGELVNEQFF. Written as DNA, the CDR3 is TGCGCCAGCAGCTTGAGGGCGGGAGAATTGGTTAATGAGCAGTTCTTC.

The chain uses TRBV5-1 and TRBJ1-1, with D unclear. The V end lost 1 base, the J end lost 2 bases, and 12 bases lay between the germline ends. The germline gives CDR1 SGHRS, CDR2 YFSETQ. This CDR3 is 15 amino acids long. Written as DNA, the CDR3 is TGCGCCAGCAGCTTGTTTTTCAACCAAAACACTGAAGCTTTCTTT. Its translation: CASSLFFNQNTEAFF.

J is TRBJ2-7 and V is TRBV28, with 9 bases matching TRBD1. Germline V gene data show CDR1 as MDHEN and CDR2 as SYDVKM. V lost 6 bases and J lost 5; bases outside the gene matches: 5. This CDR3 spans 13 amino acids. The CDR3 DNA sequence: TGTGCCAGCAGGGCGACAGGGGGGGACGAGCAGTACGTC. Translated: CASRATGGDEQYV.

This clone was picked up one time. This chain connects TRBV6-1 to TRBJ2-7; D possibly corresponds to TRBD1 (5 bases). There are 15 residues in the CDR3. With 1 base removed from V and 7 bases from J, the gap between germline ends came to 17 bases. Germline V gene sequence: CDR1 MNHNS, CDR2 SASEGT. The CDR3 here is CASSEGWGRAKEQYV. CDR3 nucleotide sequence: TGTGCCAGCAGTGAAGGTTGGGGCAGGGCGAAGGAGCAGTACGTC.

The chain recombines TRBV28 with TRBJ2-7, with D uncertain. The V end was cut by 5 bases, the J end by 4 bases, with 9 bases between. Germline V gives CDR1 MDHEN, CDR2 SYDVKM. The CDR3 has 12 residues. Written as DNA, the CDR3 is TGTGCCAGCAGTGACATCGGGTACGAGCAGTACTTC. Its protein product is CASSDIGYEQYF.

J is TRBJ1-6 and V is TRBV19; D is unresolved. Trimming removed 6 bases at V and 7 bases at J, with 10 bases between. CDR1 and CDR2 (germline): LNHDA, SQIVND (reference sequence). The CDR3 runs 13 residues. This CDR3 reads CASSLQWNSPLHF. Written as DNA, the CDR3 is TGTGCCAGTAGCCTCCAGTGGAATTCACCCCTCCACTTT.